The present T cell receptor (beta chain) was sequenced within a study of blood T cell repertoires in COVID-19. The overall study: Spain, Italy and the United States supplied samples that represented acute and convalescent COVID-19.

The CDR3 has 12 residues. Germline V CDR1 and CDR2: MDHEN, SYDVKM. Assay used: immunoSEQ multiplex PCR; TCRdb lists only in-frame clones, some missing. The sample includes approximately 23,000 clones, 80% to 95% of them seen just once. Sequences were obtained from peripheral blood. The origin of this receptor is a man between 65 and 85 years old with acute or convalescent COVID-19. The V and J genes are TRBV28 and TRBJ2-2; 11 bases are shared with TRBD2. The CDR3 DNA reads as TGTGTAGCGGGAGGGCCGGTGGGGGAGCTGTTTTTT. The encoded protein is CVAGGPVGELFF.